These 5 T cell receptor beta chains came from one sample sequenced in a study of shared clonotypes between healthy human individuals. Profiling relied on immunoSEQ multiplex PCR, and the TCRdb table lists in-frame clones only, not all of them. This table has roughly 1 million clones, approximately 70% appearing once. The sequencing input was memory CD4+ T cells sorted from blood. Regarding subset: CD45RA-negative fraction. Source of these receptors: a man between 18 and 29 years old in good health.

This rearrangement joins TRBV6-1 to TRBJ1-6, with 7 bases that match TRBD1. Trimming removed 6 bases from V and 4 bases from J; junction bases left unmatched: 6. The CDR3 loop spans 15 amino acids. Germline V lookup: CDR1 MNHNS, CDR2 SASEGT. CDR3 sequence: CASSPGQTYNSPLHF. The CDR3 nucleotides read TGTGCCAGCAGCCCGGGACAGACTTATAATTCACCCCTCCACTTT.

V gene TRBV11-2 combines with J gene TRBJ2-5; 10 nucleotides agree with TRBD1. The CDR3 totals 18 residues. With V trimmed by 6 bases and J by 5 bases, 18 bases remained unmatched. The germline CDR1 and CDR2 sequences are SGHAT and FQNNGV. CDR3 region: CASSSGQGVGLVYETQYF. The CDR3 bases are TGTGCCAGCAGTTCCGGACAGGGGGTTGGTTTAGTGTACGAGACCCAGTACTTC.

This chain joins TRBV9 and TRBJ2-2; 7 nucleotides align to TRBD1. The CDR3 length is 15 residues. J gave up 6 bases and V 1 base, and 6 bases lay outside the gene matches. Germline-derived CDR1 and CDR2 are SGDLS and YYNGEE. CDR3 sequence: CASSVSQGVAGELFF. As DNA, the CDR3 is TGTGCCAGCAGCGTATCCCAGGGGGTCGCCGGGGAGCTGTTTTTT.

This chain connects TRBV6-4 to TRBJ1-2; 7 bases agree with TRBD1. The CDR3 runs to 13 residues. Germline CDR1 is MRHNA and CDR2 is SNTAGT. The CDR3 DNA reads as TGTGCGGGAGGGGGCCCGGCTAACTATGGCTACACCTTC. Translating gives CAGGGPANYGYTF.

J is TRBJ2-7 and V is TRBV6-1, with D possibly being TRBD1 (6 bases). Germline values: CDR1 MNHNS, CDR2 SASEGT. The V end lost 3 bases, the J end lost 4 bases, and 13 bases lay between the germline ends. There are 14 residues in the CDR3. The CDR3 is CASSDGTGRYEQYF. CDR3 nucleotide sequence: TGTGCCAGCAGTGACGGCACAGGGAGATACGAGCAGTACTTC.